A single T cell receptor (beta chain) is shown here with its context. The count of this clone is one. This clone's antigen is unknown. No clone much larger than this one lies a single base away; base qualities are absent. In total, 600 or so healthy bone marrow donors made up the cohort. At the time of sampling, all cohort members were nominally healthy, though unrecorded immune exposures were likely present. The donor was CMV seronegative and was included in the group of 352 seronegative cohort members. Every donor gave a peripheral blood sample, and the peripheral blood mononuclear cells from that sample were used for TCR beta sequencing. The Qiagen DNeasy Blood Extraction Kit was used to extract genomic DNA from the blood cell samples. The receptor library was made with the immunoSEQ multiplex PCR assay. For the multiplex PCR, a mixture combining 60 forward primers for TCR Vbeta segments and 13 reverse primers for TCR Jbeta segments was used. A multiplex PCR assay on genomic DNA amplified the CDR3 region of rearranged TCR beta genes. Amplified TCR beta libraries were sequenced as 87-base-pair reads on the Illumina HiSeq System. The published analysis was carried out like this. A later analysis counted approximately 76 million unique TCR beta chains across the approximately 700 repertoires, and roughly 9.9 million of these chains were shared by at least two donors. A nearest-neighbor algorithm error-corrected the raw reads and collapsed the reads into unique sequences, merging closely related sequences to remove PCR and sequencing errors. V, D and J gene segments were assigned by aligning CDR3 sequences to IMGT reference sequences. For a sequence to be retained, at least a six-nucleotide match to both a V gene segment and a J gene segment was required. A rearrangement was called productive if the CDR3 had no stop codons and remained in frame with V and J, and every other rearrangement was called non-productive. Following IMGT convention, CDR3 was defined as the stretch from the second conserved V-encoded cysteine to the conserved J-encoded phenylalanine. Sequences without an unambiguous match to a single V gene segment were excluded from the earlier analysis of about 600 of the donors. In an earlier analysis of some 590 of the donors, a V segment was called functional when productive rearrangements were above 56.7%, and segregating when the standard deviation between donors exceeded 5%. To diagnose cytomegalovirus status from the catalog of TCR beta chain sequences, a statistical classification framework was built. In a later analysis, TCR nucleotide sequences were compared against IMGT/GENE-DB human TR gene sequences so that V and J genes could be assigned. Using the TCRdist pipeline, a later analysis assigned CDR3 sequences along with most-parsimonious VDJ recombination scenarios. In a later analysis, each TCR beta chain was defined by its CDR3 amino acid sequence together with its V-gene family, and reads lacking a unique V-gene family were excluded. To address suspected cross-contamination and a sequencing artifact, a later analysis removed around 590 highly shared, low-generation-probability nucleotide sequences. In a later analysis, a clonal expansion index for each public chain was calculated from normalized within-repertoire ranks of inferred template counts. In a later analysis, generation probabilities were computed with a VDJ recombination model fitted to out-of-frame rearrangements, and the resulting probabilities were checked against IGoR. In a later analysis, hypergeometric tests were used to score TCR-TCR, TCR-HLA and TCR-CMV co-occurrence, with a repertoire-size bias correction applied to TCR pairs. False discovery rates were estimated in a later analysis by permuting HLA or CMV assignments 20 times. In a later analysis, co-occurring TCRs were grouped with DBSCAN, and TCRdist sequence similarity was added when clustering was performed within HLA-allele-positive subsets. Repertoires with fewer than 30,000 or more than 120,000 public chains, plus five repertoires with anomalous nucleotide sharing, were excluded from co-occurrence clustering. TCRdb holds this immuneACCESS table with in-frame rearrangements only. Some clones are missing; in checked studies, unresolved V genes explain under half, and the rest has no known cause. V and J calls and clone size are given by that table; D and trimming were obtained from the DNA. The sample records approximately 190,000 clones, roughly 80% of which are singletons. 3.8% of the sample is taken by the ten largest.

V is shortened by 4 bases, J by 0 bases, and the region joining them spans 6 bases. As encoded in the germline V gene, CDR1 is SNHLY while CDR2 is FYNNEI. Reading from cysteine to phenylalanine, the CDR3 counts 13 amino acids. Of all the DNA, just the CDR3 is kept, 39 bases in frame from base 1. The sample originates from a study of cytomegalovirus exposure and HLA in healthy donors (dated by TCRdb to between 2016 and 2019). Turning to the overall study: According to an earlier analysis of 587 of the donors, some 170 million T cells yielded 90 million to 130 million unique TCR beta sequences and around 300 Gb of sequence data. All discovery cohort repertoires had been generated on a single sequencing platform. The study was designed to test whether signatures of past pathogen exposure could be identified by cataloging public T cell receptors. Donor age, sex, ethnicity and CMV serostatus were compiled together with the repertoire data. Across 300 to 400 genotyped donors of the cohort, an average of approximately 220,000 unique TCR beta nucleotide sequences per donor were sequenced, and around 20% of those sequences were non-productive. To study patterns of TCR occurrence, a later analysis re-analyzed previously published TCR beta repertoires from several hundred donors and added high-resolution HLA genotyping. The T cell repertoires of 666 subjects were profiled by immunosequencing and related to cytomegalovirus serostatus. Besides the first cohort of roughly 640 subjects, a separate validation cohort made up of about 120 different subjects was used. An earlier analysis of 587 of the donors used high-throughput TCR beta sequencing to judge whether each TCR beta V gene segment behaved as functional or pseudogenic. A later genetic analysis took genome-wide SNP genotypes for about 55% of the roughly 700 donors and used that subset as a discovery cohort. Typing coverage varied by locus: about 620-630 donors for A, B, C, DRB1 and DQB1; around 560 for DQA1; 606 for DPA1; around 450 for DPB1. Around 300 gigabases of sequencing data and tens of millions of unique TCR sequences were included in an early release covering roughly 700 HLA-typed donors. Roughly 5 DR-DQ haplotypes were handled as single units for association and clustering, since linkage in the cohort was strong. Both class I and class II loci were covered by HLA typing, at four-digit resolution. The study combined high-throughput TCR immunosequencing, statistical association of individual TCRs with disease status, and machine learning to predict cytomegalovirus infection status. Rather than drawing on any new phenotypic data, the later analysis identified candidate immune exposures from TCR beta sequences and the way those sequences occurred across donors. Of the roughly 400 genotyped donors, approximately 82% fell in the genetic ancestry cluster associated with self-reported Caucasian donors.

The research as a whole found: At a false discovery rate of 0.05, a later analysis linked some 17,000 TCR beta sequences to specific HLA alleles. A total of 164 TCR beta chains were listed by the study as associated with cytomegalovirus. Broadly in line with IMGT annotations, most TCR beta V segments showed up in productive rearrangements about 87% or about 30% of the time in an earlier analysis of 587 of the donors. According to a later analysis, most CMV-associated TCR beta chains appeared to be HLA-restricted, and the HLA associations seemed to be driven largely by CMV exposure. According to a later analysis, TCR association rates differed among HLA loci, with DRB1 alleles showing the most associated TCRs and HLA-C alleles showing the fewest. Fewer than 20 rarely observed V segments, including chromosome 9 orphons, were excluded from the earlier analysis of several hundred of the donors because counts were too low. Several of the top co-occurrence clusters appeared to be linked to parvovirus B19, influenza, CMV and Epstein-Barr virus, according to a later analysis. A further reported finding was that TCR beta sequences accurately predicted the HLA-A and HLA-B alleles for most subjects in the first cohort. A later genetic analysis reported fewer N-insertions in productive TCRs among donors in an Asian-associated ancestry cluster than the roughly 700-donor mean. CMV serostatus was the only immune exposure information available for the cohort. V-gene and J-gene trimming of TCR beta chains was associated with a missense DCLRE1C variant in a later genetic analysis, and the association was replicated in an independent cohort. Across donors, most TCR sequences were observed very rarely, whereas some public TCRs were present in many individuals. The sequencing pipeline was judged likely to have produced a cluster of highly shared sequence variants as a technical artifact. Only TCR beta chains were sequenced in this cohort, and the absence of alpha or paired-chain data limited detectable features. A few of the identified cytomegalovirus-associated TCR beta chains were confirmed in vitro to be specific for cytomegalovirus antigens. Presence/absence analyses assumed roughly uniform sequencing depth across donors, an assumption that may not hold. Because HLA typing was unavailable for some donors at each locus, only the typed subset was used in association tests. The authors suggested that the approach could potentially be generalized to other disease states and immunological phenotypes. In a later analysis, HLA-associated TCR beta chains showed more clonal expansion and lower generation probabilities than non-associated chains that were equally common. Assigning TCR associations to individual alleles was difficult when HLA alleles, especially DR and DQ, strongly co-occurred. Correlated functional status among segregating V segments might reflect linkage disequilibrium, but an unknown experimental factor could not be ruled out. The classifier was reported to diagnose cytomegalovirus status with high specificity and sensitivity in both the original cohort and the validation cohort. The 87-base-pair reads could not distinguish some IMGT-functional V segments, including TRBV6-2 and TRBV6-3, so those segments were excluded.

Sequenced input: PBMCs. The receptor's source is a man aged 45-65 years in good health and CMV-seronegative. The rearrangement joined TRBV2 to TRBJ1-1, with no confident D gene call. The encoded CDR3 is CASSGQLNTEAFF. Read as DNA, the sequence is TGTGCCAGCAGTGGCCAGTTGAACACTGAAGCTTTCTTT.